This record covers a single T cell receptor beta chain. CDR1 and CDR2 (germline): LGHDT, YNNKEL (reference sequence). CDR3 size: 14 residues. The V and J ends lost 3 bases and 5 bases respectively, with 8 bases between them. The data were taken from a study of blood T cell repertoires in COVID-19. Whole-study context: Acute and convalescent COVID-19 samples came from the United States, Italy and Spain. PBMCs, B-cell-depleted T cells, or T cells were the source of the cDNA or gDNA that made up the material.

The authors' processing: Counts of nucleated cells, estimated from reference gene primer amplification, were obtained. Only in-frame clones appear in the TCRdb table, and some are missing; sequencing was by immunoSEQ multiplex PCR. Clonal size and the V and J genes are those of that table, whereas D and trimming came from the DNA. This sample has around 310,000 clones, with roughly 90% found just once. The sample consisted of peripheral blood. V is TRBV3-1 (or the pseudogene TRBV3-2) and J is TRBJ1-6; D is ambiguous. The source is a woman younger than 45 with COVID-19, enrolled during active disease. CDR3 protein: CASSHNQDNSPLHF. The CDR3 DNA reads as TGTGCCAGCAGCCATAACCAGGATAATTCACCCCTCCACTTT.